Included here is one T cell receptor (beta chain) sequence, with context. The sample originates from a study of blood T cell repertoires in COVID-19. The method was immunoSEQ multiplex PCR; TCRdb's version includes in-frame clones alone and lacks a portion of them. This sample yields fewer than 120,000 clones, of which more than 75% are seen a single time; around 3% belongs to the top ten. Germline loops: CDR1 KGHSH, CDR2 LQKENI. This CDR3 is built from 14 residues. V dropped 0 bases and J dropped 5 bases, with 10 bases sitting between them. The source of this sequence is a woman aged 45-65 years with acute or convalescent COVID-19. The sample comprised peripheral blood. This rearrangement joins TRBV18 to TRBJ1-2; no clear D. CDR3 amino acids: CASSPPAGRYGYTF. The CDR3 nucleotides are TGTGCCAGCTCACCACCCGCGGGGAGATATGGCTACACCTTC.